These T cell receptor beta chains were read from a single sample in a study of beta chain features in type 1 diabetes. Method: immunoSEQ multiplex PCR; TCRdb's copy keeps in-frame clones and lacks some. The sample has about 650,000 clones, approximately 13% seen once. Sample: naive CD4+ T cells from blood. The receptors shown here come from a man aged 30 to 39 with type 1 diabetes. CDR3s include the opening cysteine and the closing phenylalanine or tryptophan. The D gene is left open where the match is weak. Part of the rows lack a size; the others show once, few, many or a class for expanded clones.

clone size	D gene	V gene	J gene	CDR3 DNA	CDR3 protein
few	-	TRBV11-3	TRBJ1-1	TGTGCCAGCAGCTTAATGCGGACTGAAGCTTTCTTT	CASSLMRTEAFF
-	-	TRBV5-4	TRBJ1-3	TGTGCCAGCAGCTCCGGGACGGACTCTGGAAACACCATATATTTT	CASSSGTDSGNTIYF
-	-	TRBV7-9	TRBJ1-2	TGTGCCAGCAGCCCGCGGACGGAGCATGGCTACACCTTC	CASSPRTEHGYTF
few	TRBD2	TRBV28	TRBJ2-1	TGTGCCAGCGGACGACTAGCGGGGGATAACTATGAGCAGTTCTTC	CASGRLAGDNYEQFF
few	TRBD1	TRBV7-6	TRBJ2-3	TGTGCCAGCAGCTACGGACAGGGCACAGATACGCAGTATTTT	CASSYGQGTDTQYF
-	TRBD2	TRBV29-1	TRBJ2-5	TGCAGCGTTGAAGACGGGCGGGAGCAGTACTTC	CSVEDGREQYF
few	-	TRBV7-9	TRBJ2-1	TGTGCCAGCAGCCAGGGACTCCTGCAGTTCTTC	CASSQGLLQFF
-	-	TRBV7-9	TRBJ1-2	TGTGCCAGCAGCTCGGGTAACTATGGCTACACCTTC	CASSSGNYGYTF
-	-	TRBV4-3	TRBJ1-2	TGCGCCAGCAGCCAAGATCCGGGGCTTGGGTATGGCTACACCTTC	CASSQDPGLGYGYTF
few	TRBD1	TRBV19	TRBJ1-4	TGTGCCAGTAGTGCTGGGGGAGAGGGGACTCCGGGACAGCCATCGGAAAAACTGTTTTTT	CASSAGGEGTPGQPSEKLFF
-	-	TRBV5-4	TRBJ2-5	TGTGCCAGCAGCTTGGCTCCGGGAGCGATTCAAGAGACCCAGTACTTC	CASSLAPGAIQETQYF
few	-	TRBV4-3	TRBJ2-3	TGCGCCAGCAGCCTCGGGACGGCCATTTCAGGGGGCACAGATACGCAGTATTTT	CASSLGTAISGGTDTQYF
few	TRBD1	TRBV5-1	TRBJ1-3	TGCGCCAGCAGCTTGACCTCGACAGGGGGAAACACCATATATTTT	CASSLTSTGGNTIYF
few	-	TRBV6-4	TRBJ2-6	TGTGCCACCAGATCAATAGCTGGGGCCAACGTCCTGACTTTC	CATRSIAGANVLTF
-	-	TRBV9	TRBJ2-2	TGTGCCAGCAGCGGGGGCAGGGGAAACACCGGGGAGCTGTTTTTT	CASSGGRGNTGELFF
few	-	TRBV29-1	TRBJ1-2	TGCAGCGTTGAAAGGGGGACAAACAGTGGCTACACCTTC	CSVERGTNSGYTF
few	TRBD2	TRBV27	TRBJ2-5	TGTGCCAGCAGTTTTACAGCGGGGCCAGAGACCCAGTACTTC	CASSFTAGPETQYF
-	-	TRBV7-8	TRBJ2-6	TGTGCCAGCAGCCCGCTAGGATTATCTGGGGCCAACGTCCTGACTTTC	CASSPLGLSGANVLTF
few	TRBD1	TRBV10-3	TRBJ1-1	TGTGCCATCAGTGAAAATAAGGACAGGGAGGTTCTGAACACTGAAGCTTTCTTT	CAISENKDREVLNTEAFF
-	-	TRBV10-3	TRBJ1-2	TGTGCCATCAGTGAGGAGGGTAACTATGGCTACACCTTC	CAISEEGNYGYTF
once	-	TRBV6-5	TRBJ1-1	TGTGCCAGCAGTCCTCCGGGGAGGGACACTGAAGCTTTCTTT	CASSPPGRDTEAFF